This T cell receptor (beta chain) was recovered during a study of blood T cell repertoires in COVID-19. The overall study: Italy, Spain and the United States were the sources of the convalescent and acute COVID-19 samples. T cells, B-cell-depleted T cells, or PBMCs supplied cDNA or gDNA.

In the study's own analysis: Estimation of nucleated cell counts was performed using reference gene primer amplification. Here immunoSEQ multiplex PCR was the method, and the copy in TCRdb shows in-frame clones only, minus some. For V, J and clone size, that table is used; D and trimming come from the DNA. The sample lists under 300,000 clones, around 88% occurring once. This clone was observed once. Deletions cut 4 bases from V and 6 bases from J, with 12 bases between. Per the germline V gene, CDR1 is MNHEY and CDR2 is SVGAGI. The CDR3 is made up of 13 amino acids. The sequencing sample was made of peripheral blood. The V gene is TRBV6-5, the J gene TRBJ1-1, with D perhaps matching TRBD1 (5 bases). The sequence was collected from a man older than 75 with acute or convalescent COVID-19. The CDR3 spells CASSLQVVSEAFF. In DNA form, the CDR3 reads TGTGCCAGCAGTTTACAGGTTGTCTCTGAAGCTTTCTTT.